Listed here is a single T cell receptor (beta chain). Its antigen is still unknown. This specimen belongs to a study of cytomegalovirus exposure and HLA in healthy donors. Study background: An earlier analysis identified 100 million to 130 million unique TCR beta sequences in about 190 million T cells. Around 83% of approximately 400 genotyped donors fell in the Caucasian-associated ancestry cluster.

In germline, CDR1 is MNHEY, CDR2 SVGAGI. CDR3 size: 13 residues. Trimming stripped 2 bases from V and 7 bases from J, with 8 bases between. General study points: Segments of the TCR beta V type were, in most cases, productive about 87% or about 30% of the time in an earlier analysis. Researchers catalogued some 160 TCR beta chains as cytomegalovirus-associated.

Use of 60 Vbeta and 13 Jbeta primers characterized the PCR. The method was immunoSEQ multiplex PCR; TCRdb's version includes in-frame clones alone and lacks a portion of them. This sample has 100,000 to 150,000 clones, with 70% to 75% found just once. The genes are TRBV6-5 and TRBJ2-2; D gene unclear. The receptor's source is a male donor in good health and CMV-seronegative. Sequencing was performed on PBMCs. The CDR3 sequence is CASSYVPGGELFF. CDR3 coding DNA: TGTGCCAGCAGTTACGTTCCGGGCGGGGAGCTGTTTTTT.